This T cell receptor beta chain appears in the sequencing data of a study of T cells in Graves' hyperthyroidism and ophthalmopathy. The CDR3 consists of 15 residues. The germline gives CDR1 MNHEY, CDR2 SVGEGT. The ends were cut back, 5 bases at V and 4 bases at J, with 16 bases in the middle. There are many counts of this clonotype. Regions amplified from RNA transcripts were the TCR beta CDR3 regions. The HTBI primer set drove a first-round RT-PCR of the TCR CDR3. TCRdb re-derived calls from the multiplex PCR reads in MiXCR, one entry per CDR3 protein. The sample lists about 350,000 distinct CDR3 sequences, less than 20% occurring once.

This chain links TRBV6-2 or TRBV6-3 with TRBJ2-3; no firm D call. Sequenced: blood. The clonotype was recovered from a woman aged 40 to 50 with Graves' ophthalmopathy. CDR3 nucleotide sequence: TGTGCCAGCAGTCCCTCTTTGGGTGGCGCAGATACGCAGTATTTT. Protein product: CASSPSLGGADTQYF.